The 22 T cell receptor beta chains below come from one sample, sequenced in a study of blood T cell repertoires in COVID-19. Clones were read by immunoSEQ multiplex PCR, and TCRdb kept only the in-frame ones, dropping some. The table records more than 85,000 clones, around 74% of them present only once. The specimen was peripheral blood. The receptors derive from a woman between 65 and 79 years old with acute or convalescent COVID-19.

The CDR3, as DNA: TGTGCCAGCAGGACGAATCGGGACAGCTCTGGCTACACCTTC. This translates into CASRTNRDSSGYTF. This chain links TRBV2 with TRBJ1-2; 7 bases map to TRBD1. In germline, CDR1 is SNHLY, CDR2 FYNNEI. V lost 6 bases to trimming and J lost 7 bases; unmatched junction nucleotides: 11. This CDR3 is 14 amino acids long.

This clone was observed a handful of times. This rearrangement joins TRBV6-5 to TRBJ2-2, with D hard to call. From germline, CDR1 is MNHEY and CDR2 SVGAGI. The CDR3 has 13 residues. The ends were cut back, 2 bases at V and 5 bases at J, with 6 bases in the middle. The CDR3 region is CASSYVGTGELFF. CDR3 in DNA: TGTGCCAGCAGTTACGTCGGTACCGGGGAGCTGTTTTTT.

In its sample, this clone was seen a few times. The gene calls are TRBV19 and TRBJ2-1, with 7 bases lining up with TRBD1. Germline V gives CDR1 LNHDA, CDR2 SQIVND (reference sequence). The CDR3 contains 14 residues. Trimming at V came to 6 bases and at J to 1 base, leaving 3 bases not matched to a gene. The CDR3 nucleotides read TGTGCCAGTAGGGGACAGCTTTCCTACAATGAGCAGTTCTTC. As protein: CASRGQLSYNEQFF.

This clone was counted a single time. The chain is built from TRBV7-7 and TRBJ2-5; D is possibly TRBD1 (6 bases). The V gene's germline CDR1 is SSHAT and CDR2 FNYEAQ (reference sequence). The V and J ends lost 5 bases and 6 bases respectively, with 13 bases between them. This CDR3 is built from 13 residues. CDR3 sequence: CASSLSQGKTQYF. The CDR3 coding sequence is TGTGCCAGCAGCCTGAGCCAGGGGAAGACCCAGTACTTC.

V gene TRBV7-8 combines with J gene TRBJ2-5; 10 positions match TRBD1. The V gene's germline CDR1 is SGHVS and CDR2 FQNEAQ. Losses at the gene ends were 1 base for V and 3 bases for J; bases not matched to a gene: 2. The CDR3 has 15 amino acids. This CDR3 is CASSLVGTGEETQYF. The DNA of the CDR3 is TGTGCCAGCAGCTTAGTAGGGACAGGGGAAGAGACCCAGTACTTC.

The chain uses TRBV6-2 or TRBV6-3 and TRBJ2-1, with 7 bases fitting TRBD2. V dropped 5 bases and J dropped 1; count of bases not matched to a gene: 14. The CDR3 sequence is 18 residues long. Germline assignment: CDR1 MNHEY and CDR2 SVGEGT. This CDR3 is CASSTGTPGLPSYNEQFF. The CDR3, as DNA: TGTGCCAGCAGTACCGGTACGCCGGGACTACCTTCCTACAATGAGCAGTTCTTC.

This clone was counted a few times. The gene calls are TRBV18 and TRBJ2-7, with 7 bases lining up with TRBD2. The CDR3 length is 16 residues. Germline trimming cut 1 base from V and 2 bases from J; bases unmatched to any gene: 8. From germline, CDR1 is KGHSH and CDR2 LQKENI. The CDR3 DNA reads TGTGCCAGCTCACCACTAGCGGGCCCACGGGCCTACGAGCAGTACTTC. Amino acids: CASSPLAGPRAYEQYF.

The chain combines TRBV15 with TRBJ2-1; 8 bases fit TRBD1. The length of the CDR3 is 17 residues. With 1 base clipped from V and 6 bases from J, the junction kept 11 bases outside the gene matches. The germline CDR1 and CDR2 sequences are LNHNV and YYDKDF (reference sequence). The CDR3 region is CATSRASIRDRFNEQFF. CDR3 DNA sequence: TGTGCCACCAGCAGAGCCTCGATCCGGGACAGGTTCAATGAGCAGTTCTTC.

The chain carries TRBV2 and TRBJ2-5, with a possible D match to TRBD1 (6 bases). From germline, CDR1 is SNHLY and CDR2 FYNNEI. Trimming took off 2 bases at V and 5 bases at J, with 18 bases between the two ends. This CDR3 comprises 16 residues. The CDR3 coding sequence is TGTGCCAGCAGTGAAACGTGGGGAAGGGGGATGGAGACCCAGTACTTC. This codes for CASSETWGRGMETQYF.

Ten or more counts support this clone. This chain links TRBV5-1 with TRBJ1-4; TRBD1 might be the D (5 bases). Trimming left V 4 bases short and J 1 base short, with 14 bases between. Germline CDR1 reads SGHRS; CDR2 reads YFSETQ. The CDR3 contains 16 residues. The CDR3 DNA follows: TGCGCCAGCAGCCCCCGGGGGGGAGTAACTAATGAAAAACTGTTTTTT. Translated, it gives CASSPRGGVTNEKLFF.

In its sample, this clone was seen a few times. CDR3 nucleotides: TGTGCCAGCAGCTTGATAGGGAGGACCGGGGAGCTGTTTTTT. Amino acid sequence: CASSLIGRTGELFF. The gene calls are TRBV5-6 and TRBJ2-2; possibly TRBD2 for D (6 bases). Trimming took off 1 base at V and 5 bases at J, with 9 bases between the two ends. Germline CDR1 SGHDT, CDR2 YYEEEE. CDR3 length equals 14 residues.

The V gene is TRBV5-6, the J gene TRBJ1-2; D is possibly TRBD1 (5 bases). CDR1 is SGHDT, CDR2 YYEEEE, per germline. This CDR3 spans 13 amino acids. V gave up 6 bases and J gave up 4 bases, with 13 bases separating them. CDR3 sequence: CASTYGGSYGYTF. CDR3 DNA: TGTGCCAGCACTTACGGGGGGTCCTATGGCTACACCTTC.

The chain joins TRBV7-6 to TRBJ1-3; D might be TRBD1 (6 bases). The CDR3 has 15 residues. CDR1 and CDR2 (germline): SGHVS, FNYEAQ. The V end lost 5 bases, the J end lost 0 bases, and 11 bases lay between the germline ends. In DNA, the CDR3 is TGTGCCAGCAGCCCAACAGGGTCCTCTGGAAACACCATATATTTT. Encoded protein: CASSPTGSSGNTIYF.

The J gene is TRBJ2-3, the V gene TRBV6-5, with D possibly TRBD2 on 5 matching bases. The CDR3 runs to 16 residues. The germline CDR1 and CDR2 sequences are MNHEY and SVGAGI. V was pared by 0 bases and J by 4 bases, with 14 bases between. The CDR3 protein is CASSYSLGVGADTQYF. The CDR3 DNA is TGTGCCAGCAGTTACTCGCTCGGGGTAGGCGCAGATACGCAGTATTTT.

V is TRBV27 and J is TRBJ2-1; 9 positions agree with TRBD2. The germline V gene has CDR1 MNHEY and CDR2 SMNVEV (reference sequence). This CDR3 has 16 residues. V was clipped by 4 bases and J by 2 bases; unmatched bases: 6. CDR3 in DNA: TGTGCCAGCAGTTCCTCCGCGGGGGGGACCTACAATGAGCAGTTCTTC. It encodes CASSSSAGGTYNEQFF.

The chain carries TRBV6-6 and TRBJ1-4, with 7 bases fitting TRBD1. The V gene's germline CDR1 is MNHNY and CDR2 SVGAGI (reference sequence). The V gene end was trimmed by 5 bases and the J gene end by 7 bases; junction bases not matched to a gene: 10. The CDR3 length is 15 residues. CDR3 coding DNA: TGTGCCAGCAGTGCCCAGGGGGGAGACGGTGAAAAACTGTTTTTT. Translation gives CASSAQGGDGEKLFF.

The chain is built from TRBV6-5 and TRBJ2-6, with no clear D. The ends were cut back, 3 bases at V and 2 bases at J, with 11 bases in the middle. Germline lookup yields CDR1 MNHEY and CDR2 SVGAGI. The CDR3 covers 16 residues. The CDR3, as DNA: TGTGCCAGCAGTTATTCTAGGTCTGCTGGGGCCAACGTCCTGACTTTC. It is translated as CASSYSRSAGANVLTF.

The CDR3 DNA sequence: TGTGCCAGCAGCTCACAGGGGGCGAACACTGAAGCTTTCTTT. As protein: CASSSQGANTEAFF. The chain carries TRBV7-9 and TRBJ1-1; 9 bases are a match to TRBD1. Germline CDR1 and CDR2: SEHNR and FQNEAQ (reference sequence). This CDR3 region has 14 residues. V lost 4 bases to trimming and J lost 1 base; unmatched junction nucleotides: 1.

The chain combines TRBV5-1 with TRBJ2-1; 10 bases match TRBD2. Germline CDR1 is SGHRS and CDR2 is YFSETQ. The ends lost 6 bases at V and 5 bases at J; junction bases unmatched: 5. The CDR3 covers 14 residues. In nucleotides, the CDR3 is TGCGCCAGCACAACTAGCGGGGCCAACAATGAGCAGTTCTTC. It translates to CASTTSGANNEQFF. Filled out from reference TRBV5-1 and TRBJ2-1, the complete variable domain reads KAGVTQTPRYLIKTRGQQVTLSCSPISGHRSVSWYQQTPGQGLQFLFEYFSETQRNKGNFPGRFSGRQFSNSRSEMNVSTLELGDSALYLCASTTSGANNEQFFGPGTRLTVL.

The chain carries TRBV5-1 and TRBJ1-2; the match to TRBD1 covers 8 bases. CDR1 is SGHRS and CDR2 is YFSETQ in the germline V gene. CDR3 length: 15 amino acids. V dropped 8 bases and J dropped 0; count of bases not matched to a gene: 9. CDR3 bases: TGCGCCAGTGGACAGGGCGATACAGCTAACTATGGCTACACCTTC. Protein sequence: CASGQGDTANYGYTF. The full variable domain, in which reference TRBV5-1 and TRBJ1-2 provide the parts outside the CDR3, is KAGVTQTPRYLIKTRGQQVTLSCSPISGHRSVSWYQQTPGQGLQFLFEYFSETQRNKGNFPGRFSGRQFSNSRSEMNVSTLELGDSALYLCASGQGDTANYGYTFGSGTRLTVV.

The J gene is TRBJ1-2, the V gene TRBV6-6; D unresolved. V gave up 8 bases and J gave up 8 bases, with 12 bases separating them. The CDR3 contains 11 residues. Germline assignment: CDR1 MNHNY and CDR2 SVGAGI (reference sequence). The CDR3 coding sequence is TGTGCCAGCCACGGGGTGCGGGGCTACACCTTC. Translating gives CASHGVRGYTF.

This clone turned up a few times. The chain combines TRBV7-2 with TRBJ2-7, with 7 nucleotides matching TRBD2. The V and J ends lost 5 bases and 7 bases, in that order; junction bases with no gene match: 14. This CDR3 comprises 15 residues. CDR1 is SGHTA and CDR2 is FQGNSA in the germline V gene. In DNA, the CDR3 is TGTGCCAGCAGCCCGAATGTTGAGCGGGGTGGGGAGCAGTACTTC. It translates to CASSPNVERGGEQYF.